This is a list of T cell receptor beta chains from one sample in a study of beta chain features in type 1 diabetes. Libraries were prepared by immunoSEQ multiplex PCR; TCRdb keeps only in-frame clonotypes and omits some of them. This table has 200,000 to 300,000 clones, about 71% appearing once. What was sequenced was naive CD4+ T cells from blood. These receptors were collected from a man aged 25-45 years in good health. The CDR3 runs from the conserved cysteine through the conserved F or W. A D gene is named only where the DNA matches it firmly. Expanded clones are given a class, and other clones once, few, many or no size at all.

size	D	V	J	DNA	CDR3
NA	NA	TRBV18	TRBJ2-1	TGTGCCAGCTCACCAACTGGGAATGAGCAGTTCTTC	CASSPTGNEQFF
NA	NA	TRBV19	TRBJ2-7	TGTGCCAGTAGTATGCGGCCGTTCGGCGAGCAGTACTTC	CASSMRPFGEQYF
NA	NA	TRBV28	TRBJ2-2	TGTGCCAGCCGGCGGACTAACACCGGGGAGCTGTTTTTT	CASRRTNTGELFF
NA	NA	TRBV29-1	TRBJ2-1	TGCAGCGCTACTAAGACGAGGGATGGGCAGTTCTTC	CSATKTRDGQFF
few	NA	TRBV13	TRBJ2-3	TGTGCCAGCAGCGCAAACCAATGGAATAGCACAGATACGCAGTATTTT	CASSANQWNSTDTQYF
NA	NA	TRBV30	TRBJ2-7	TGTGCCTGGAGTACAACAGAGAGCTCCTACGAGCAGTACTTC	CAWSTTESSYEQYF
few	NA	TRBV10-3	TRBJ2-2	TGTGCCATCACCTCAGGCTACCCGAACACCGGGGAGCTGTTTTTT	CAITSGYPNTGELFF
NA	NA	TRBV6-5	TRBJ2-5	TGTGCCACCGGAAGAGAGTGGGAGACCCAGTACTTC	CATGREWETQYF
NA	NA	TRBV25-1	TRBJ1-4	TGTGCCAGCAGTGAGGTAGGGGGAAAGGGGGAAAAACTGTTTTTT	CASSEVGGKGEKLFF
NA	NA	TRBV2	TRBJ2-5	TGTGCCAGCAGAAACGACAGACAAGAGACCCAGTACTTC	CASRNDRQETQYF
NA	NA	TRBV7-2	TRBJ2-7	TGTGCCAGCAGATCCGGGACCGCTACGCAGTACTTC	CASRSGTATQYF
NA	TRBD2	TRBV19	TRBJ2-1	TGTGCCAGTAGTTACTGGGGACTAGCGGGGGACAATGAGCAGTTCTTC	CASSYWGLAGDNEQFF
once	NA	TRBV10-1	TRBJ1-1	TGCGCCAGCAGTGAGTCCAAGGGCCGTCGCACTGAAGCTTTCTTT	CASSESKGRRTEAFF
NA	NA	TRBV9	TRBJ1-2	TGTGCCAGCAGCGCCAACTATGGCTACACCTTC	CASSANYGYTF
once	NA	TRBV21-1	TRBJ2-7	TGTGCCAGCAGCAAAGAGGCTAGCGCCTCCTACGAGCAGTACTTC	CASSKEASASYEQYF
NA	TRBD1	TRBV25-1	TRBJ2-5	TGTGCCAGCAGCCTAGGGCACCCTTTGGACAGGGAAGAGACCCAGTACTTC	CASSLGHPLDREETQYF
NA	TRBD2	TRBV14	TRBJ2-5	TGTGCCAGCAGCCCGGTTGCGGGAGCGCTAGAGACCCAGTACTTC	CASSPVAGALETQYF
NA	TRBD2	TRBV11-2	TRBJ2-5	TGTGCCAGCAGCTTAGAGGGTCGGGAGGCTGAGACCCAGTACTTC	CASSLEGREAETQYF
NA	NA	TRBV30	TRBJ2-5	TGTGCCTGGAGTCCCGGGGTCCAAGAGACCCAGTACTTC	CAWSPGVQETQYF
few	TRBD1	TRBV29-1	TRBJ2-7	TGCAGCGTTTACAGGGGGACGGGCGAGCAGTACTTC	CSVYRGTGEQYF
once	NA	TRBV4-3	TRBJ2-7	TGCGCCAGCAGCCAAGAAGACGGACTTATTCCCGAGCAGTACTTC	CASSQEDGLIPEQYF
NA	NA	TRBV14	TRBJ1-1	TGTGCCAGCAGCCAAGGACGGAGGACTGAAGCTTTCTTT	CASSQGRRTEAFF
NA	NA	TRBV14	TRBJ1-4	TGTGCCAGCAGTGCACAGGGACGTGAAAAACTGTTTTTT	CASSAQGREKLFF
NA	TRBD2	TRBV7-2	TRBJ2-3	TGTGCCAGCAGTTTAAGGGTCGTAACTAGCGGGAGAGCAGATACGCAGTATTTT	CASSLRVVTSGRADTQYF
NA	NA	TRBV30	TRBJ2-1	TGTGCCTGGAGTGTACGGCGGGCGGCCGATCGCCCTCAGTTCTTC	CAWSVRRAADRPQFF
NA	TRBD2	TRBV15	TRBJ2-1	TGTGCCACCAGCAGTGGACTAGCGGGATTCACGGAGCAGTTCTTC	CATSSGLAGFTEQFF
NA	TRBD1	TRBV10-3	TRBJ1-1	TGTGCCGCCTCCCAGGGACAGGACGGCACTGAAGCTTTCTTT	CAASQGQDGTEAFF
NA	NA	TRBV2	TRBJ2-1	TGTGCCAGCCGACAGGGACTGAGCTCCTACAATGAGCAGTTCTTC	CASRQGLSSYNEQFF
NA	TRBD1	TRBV7-2	TRBJ2-1	TGTGCCAGCAGACCCCAGGGGGCAGTAGGTGAGCAGTTCTTC	CASRPQGAVGEQFF
few	NA	TRBV30	TRBJ2-5	TGTGCCTGGAGTGACAGGAGTACGGGGGAGACCCAGTACTTC	CAWSDRSTGETQYF
NA	TRBD1	TRBV25-1	TRBJ2-4	TGTGCCAGCAGTAAAGCCGGGACAGGCATTCAGTACTTC	CASSKAGTGIQYF
NA	NA	TRBV25-1	TRBJ2-5	TGTGCCAGCAGTGGTTCGCTGGAGACCCAGTACTTC	CASSGSLETQYF
NA	NA	TRBV4-3	TRBJ2-1	TGCGCCAGCAGCCAAGATGCCGCAGGGCACAATGAGCAGTTCTTC	CASSQDAAGHNEQFF
NA	NA	TRBV7-9	TRBJ2-1	TGTGCCGCGACGATGGGACCTAACAATGAGCAGTTCTTC	CAATMGPNNEQFF
NA	TRBD1	TRBV30	TRBJ2-6	TGTGCCTGGAGTTCTACAGGGGCTGGGGCCAACGTCCTGACTTTC	CAWSSTGAGANVLTF
NA	NA	TRBV6-5	TRBJ2-2	TGTGCCAGCAGTACGGGGGCGGGTAACACCGGGGAGCTGTTTTTT	CASSTGAGNTGELFF
few	NA	TRBV25-1	TRBJ2-3	TGTGCCAGCAGTGAAACAACAATAAGCACAGATACGCAGTATTTT	CASSETTISTDTQYF
NA	NA	TRBV29-1	TRBJ1-2	TGCAGCGTCCCCGGCTACACCTTC	CSVPGYTF
NA	NA	TRBV6-5	TRBJ2-2	TGTGCCAGCAAACTACGGTACACCGGGGAGCTGTTTTTT	CASKLRYTGELFF
NA	NA	TRBV5-6	TRBJ2-3	TGTGCCAGCATCCGGACCTGGGGCACAGATACGCAGTATTTT	CASIRTWGTDTQYF
once	TRBD1	TRBV5-1	TRBJ2-7	TGCGCCAGCAGCTCCGGACAGGGACGCGGCGAGCAGTACTTC	CASSSGQGRGEQYF
NA	TRBD2	TRBV29-1	TRBJ2-1	TGCAGCGTCCGTAGCGGGGCCCCATGGGATGAGCAGTTCTTC	CSVRSGAPWDEQFF
NA	TRBD2	TRBV11-2	TRBJ2-7	TGTGCCAGCAGCGCCACTAGCGGGAGAATCGAGCAGTACTTC	CASSATSGRIEQYF
NA	TRBD2	TRBV2	TRBJ2-5	TGTGCCAGCAGTGAGACTAGCGGAAAGACCCAGTACTTC	CASSETSGKTQYF
NA	TRBD1	TRBV30	TRBJ2-1	TGTGCCTGGAGTACAGGGACAGGGGCTGTTAATGAGCAGTTCTTC	CAWSTGTGAVNEQFF
NA	NA	TRBV6-6	TRBJ2-3	TGTGCCAGCAGTTACTTAGGGTCAGATACGCAGTATTTT	CASSYLGSDTQYF
NA	NA	TRBV5-1	TRBJ2-5	TGCGCCAGCAGCTTGGGGACTACAGGGAAAGAGACCCAGTACTTC	CASSLGTTGKETQYF
few	TRBD2	TRBV30	TRBJ2-5	TGTGCCTGGAAATTCATGACTAGCGGGGGAACCAAGCAGTACTTC	CAWKFMTSGGTKQYF